This TCR beta chain was captured in a study of radiotherapy plus CTLA-4 blockade in lung cancer. Study-level points and caveats: Clones of tumor-derived TCRs expanded in blood after radiotherapy plus ipilimumab. Early clone dynamics of blood T cells, plus interferon-beta, reportedly predicted response best.

As to this clone: Its cognate antigen is unknown.

This table comes from immunoSEQ multiplex PCR, and its TCRdb copy is limited to in-frame clones, with some not included. The sample includes 60,000 to 70,000 clones, around 81% of them seen just once. Participants had chemo-refractory metastatic non-small-cell lung cancer and were treated with focal radiation plus ipilimumab CTLA-4 blockade. This CDR3 comprises 15 residues. The V end lost 1 base, the J end lost 7 bases, and 15 bases lay between the germline ends. The germline V gene encodes CDR1 SGHRS and CDR2 YFSETQ. The receptor's source is a human donor with non-small cell lung cancer who had a partial response to radiotherapy plus ipilimumab. Material: peripheral blood, obtained from a patient treated with radiotherapy plus ipilimumab. The chain recombines TRBV5-1 with TRBJ2-1, with no clear D. The CDR3 loop reads CASSLLGGIQNEQFF. The CDR3 DNA is TGCGCCAGCAGCTTGTTGGGTGGTATACAGAATGAGCAGTTCTTC.